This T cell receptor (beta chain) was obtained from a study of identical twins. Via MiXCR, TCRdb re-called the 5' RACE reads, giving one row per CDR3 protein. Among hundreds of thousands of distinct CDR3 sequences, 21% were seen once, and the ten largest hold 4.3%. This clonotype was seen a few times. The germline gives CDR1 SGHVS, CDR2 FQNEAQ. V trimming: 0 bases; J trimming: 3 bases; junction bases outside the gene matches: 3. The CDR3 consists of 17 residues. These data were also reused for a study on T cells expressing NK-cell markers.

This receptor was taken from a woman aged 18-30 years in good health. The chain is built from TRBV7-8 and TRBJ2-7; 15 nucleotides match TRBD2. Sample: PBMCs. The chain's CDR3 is CASSLAAGLAGGYEQYF. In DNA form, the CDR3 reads TGTGCCAGCAGCTTAGCAGCGGGACTAGCGGGAGGCTACGAGCAGTACTTC. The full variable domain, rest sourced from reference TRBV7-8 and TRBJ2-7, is GAGVSQSPRYKVAKRGQDVALRCDPISGHVSLFWYQQALGQGPEFLTYFQNEAQLDKSGLPSDRFFAERPEGSVSTLKIQRTQQEDSAVYLCASSLAAGLAGGYEQYFGPGTRLTVT.